This T cell receptor (beta chain) is from a study of somatic mutations in cytotoxic T cells in rheumatoid arthritis (dated by TCRdb to 2016 to 2017). Context from the whole study: Peripheral blood (about 28 ml EDTA) was collected from patients immediately after diagnosis and before any treatment began. A FACSAria II or Sony SH800 was used to flow-sort some V beta antibody-stained T-cell populations at nearly 100% purity, and TCRB sequencing was also done on sorted V beta1+ cells. Whether expanded CD8+ T-cell clones in untreated, newly diagnosed rheumatoid arthritis carry somatic mutations was the study question, and clonality was characterized with TCRB deep sequencing. TCRB deep sequencing covered approximately 64 patients with rheumatoid arthritis along with 20 to 25 healthy controls. Median age was essentially the same in the patient group and the control group.

V sheds 9 bases and J sheds 2 bases, leaving 7 bases between their ends. CDR1 and CDR2 are drawn from the germline V gene (reference sequence): LNHDA, SQIVND. The CDR3 numbers 11 residues from cysteine through phenylalanine. Kept here is only the CDR3 DNA, which spans 33 bases and is read in frame from base 1. Sequencing of TCRB CDR3 was done on genomic DNA with the immunoSEQ assay. The authors' analysis ran thus. Only a few patient CD8+ clones larger than 1% matched published virus-specific TCRB sequences when compared against them. Nothing other than productive TCRB rearrangements was included in the analyses. A clone was defined by a unique TCRB CDR3 sequence, and clonality was computed as a productive clonality index based on Shannon entropy. To calculate repertoire overlap between two samples, the template counts of each clone were considered relative to each sample's total templates. Flow cytometry-measured V-gene usage correlated with V-gene usage from TCRB sequencing, with a Spearman r of 0.61. The clones in this table, taken by TCRdb from immuneACCESS, are in-frame only. Not every clone is retained; where verified, under half of the shortfall comes from an unresolved V gene, and the cause of the rest is unknown. The V and J calls and clone size come from that table; D and trimming were worked out from the DNA. For this sample the table gives under 15,000 clones, of which 78% were detected only once. Together, the top ten hold around 22% of the sample.

Study-wide findings and limitations: No adjustment for multiple comparisons was made for the slight TRBV07 underrepresentation in patients. CD8+ T-cell clonality did not differ significantly between rheumatoid arthritis patients and age-matched healthy controls. The largest CD8+ clone made up more than 20% of CD8+ cells in about an eighth of the 65 patients, and blood and synovial fluid shared several identical CD8+ TCRB sequences. The expanded CD8+ clones had unknown antigen targets, and not appearing in virus-specific databases did not rule out that they were virus-specific. In patients, CD8+ clonality rose with age (Spearman r ~ 0.5), which was not the case in healthy controls.

Positive magnetic bead selection on an AutoMACS was used to isolate CD4+ and CD8+ cells, with flow cytometry used to check purity. Initial screening for clonal expansions relied on flow cytometry with a TCR V beta antibody panel, after which sorted CD8+ fractions underwent TCRB deep sequencing for characterization. Isolation of peripheral blood mononuclear cells was done through Ficoll-Paque PLUS density gradient separation. Using Nucleospin Tissue or Tissue XS kits, DNA was extracted from CD4-enriched, CD8-enriched or PBMC samples, with quantification by a Qubit 2.0 fluorometer. Comment on this clone: Its antigen is not yet known. The record has no base qualities; no much larger clone is one base away.

This sequence uses TRBV19 and TRBJ2-5; the D region possibly corresponds to TRBD1 (6 bases align). The sequence was obtained from an adult with rheumatoid arthritis. Sequencing was carried out using CD8+ T cells sorted from blood. The CDR3 protein sequence reads: CASGTQETQYF. The sequenced DNA is TGTGCCAGCGGGACACAAGAGACCCAGTACTTC.